This is a list of T cell receptor beta chains from one sample in a study of T cells in Graves' hyperthyroidism and ophthalmopathy. TCRdb recomputed calls from the multiplex PCR reads with MiXCR, one row per CDR3 protein. The table shows a few hundred thousand distinct CDR3 sequences, with around 16% occurring only once. Material for sequencing was blood. Receptor source: a woman under 40 with Graves' hyperthyroidism. Each CDR3 is given with its conserved first and last residue. Each record gives: CDR3 protein, clone size, V gene. The size of a clone is reported for some rows only, either as once, few or many, or as a class for expanded clones.

CDR3: CSARGRVGGRTDTQYF
size: few
V: TRBV20-1

CDR3: CASRAGTGDSKLFF
size: once
V: TRBV2

CDR3: CASSPGGRSTDTQYF
size: many
V: TRBV7-2

CDR3: CSAETGTSLTDTQYF
size: many
V: TRBV20-1

CDR3: CSATGQEGTRLGYYGYTF
size: many
V: TRBV20-1

CDR3: CASSLATTGTSGNTIYF
size: many
V: TRBV7-8

CDR3: CASSSGTGGFYEQFF
size: many
V: TRBV12-3/TRBV12-4

CDR3: CAWADGGGSSYNEQFF
size: few
V: TRBV30

CDR3: CSAREGLLNTGELFF
size: few
V: TRBV20-1

CDR3: CASSRTPPYEQYF
size: many
V: TRBV27

CDR3: CASSQEIEYEQYF
size: few
V: TRBV4-1

CDR3: CAILSDTQYF
size: many
V: TRBV10-3

CDR3: CASSRTGENTEAFF
size: many
V: TRBV5-1

CDR3: CASSYSKLSSTDTQYF
size: -
V: TRBV6-5

CDR3: CASSPPPPLTGAIPNQPQHF
size: many
V: TRBV28

CDR3: CATSRGVTSGDTSTDTQYF
size: many
V: TRBV15

CDR3: CATSRGPGLAGAYNEQFF
size: once
V: TRBV15

CDR3: CASSLALASSRGELFF
size: -
V: TRBV7-6

CDR3: CASSSSPLAGGTYNEQFF
size: many
V: TRBV28

CDR3: CASRARDRGANQPQHF
size: many
V: TRBV6-1

CDR3: CSAPVAPDYGYTF
size: many
V: TRBV20-1

CDR3: CASSLALSASGDTQYF
size: many
V: TRBV7-9

CDR3: CASSQEGARDEQYF
size: many
V: TRBV3-1

CDR3: CSADTWRGASTDTQYF
size: many
V: TRBV20-1

CDR3: CASSQGERGGTYEQYF
size: -
V: TRBV4-2

CDR3: CASSQRDRAFFQQFF
size: -
V: TRBV4-3

CDR3: CASSVGLVSYEQYF
size: -
V: TRBV9